The 8 T cell receptor beta chains reported below all come from one sample, sequenced in a study of beta chain features in type 1 diabetes. Reverse transcription of all isolated RNA meant that expressed TCRB transcripts were sequenced. Data came from immunoSEQ multiplex PCR; TCRdb stores just in-frame clones and leaves some out. The sample holds about 410,000 clones, over 11% seen once. Material: naive CD4+ T cells from blood. Every receptor here comes from a man between 25 and 39 years old in good health.

Only a few counts were recorded for this clone. The chain is built from TRBV30 and TRBJ1-4; possible D gene TRBD1, 6 bases. Germline V CDR1 and CDR2: GTSNPN, SVGIG (reference sequence). Trimming took off 2 bases at V and 2 bases at J, with 15 bases between the two ends. CDR3 length: 16 amino acids. The CDR3 reads CAWSKFGGGTNEKLFF. In DNA form, the CDR3 reads TGTGCCTGGAGTAAATTCGGGGGCGGGACTAATGAAAAACTGTTTTTT.

This clone was seen many times. Other DNA sequences in the sample encode the same CDR3. The chain uses TRBV7-2 and TRBJ2-5; D call uncertain. There are 11 residues in the CDR3. Trimming removed 5 bases from V and 5 bases from J, with 6 bases in between. Per germline, CDR1 SGHTA and CDR2 FQGNSA. DNA for the CDR3: TGTGCCAGCAGCCTGGCGGAGACCCAGTACTTC. Translated, it gives CASSLAETQYF.

This clone occurred a few times. The J gene is TRBJ1-3, the V gene TRBV5-4; 8 nucleotides line up with TRBD1. V lost 4 bases to trimming and J lost 4 bases; unmatched junction nucleotides: 10. Germline lookup yields CDR1 SGHNT and CDR2 YYREEE (reference sequence). The CDR3 is made up of 16 amino acids. As DNA, the CDR3 is TGTGCCAGCAGCCCGTTCCAGGGGGCTTCGGGAAACACCATATATTTT. Amino acid sequence: CASSPFQGASGNTIYF.

This clone was counted a few times. J is TRBJ2-1 and V is TRBV7-6; maybe TRBD2 (5 bases). The CDR3 loop spans 14 amino acids. V was trimmed by 4 bases and J by 4 bases, leaving 11 bases between them. In germline, CDR1 is SGHVS, CDR2 FNYEAQ. CDR3 residues: CASSSLALYNEQFF. The CDR3 bases are TGTGCCAGCAGCTCCTTAGCGTTGTACAATGAGCAGTTCTTC.

The chain employs TRBV6-1 and TRBJ2-1, with 7 bases lining up with TRBD2. V shed 4 bases and J 0 bases; nucleotides not matched to a gene: 3. From germline, CDR1 is MNHNS and CDR2 SASEGT. This CDR3 contains 15 residues. The CDR3, as DNA: TGTGCCAGCAGTGCTAGCGGACCCTCCTACAATGAGCAGTTCTTC. It codes for CASSASGPSYNEQFF.

The chain recombines TRBV27 with TRBJ1-1; tentatively, D is TRBD1 (5 bases). The V and J ends lost 5 bases and 1 base respectively, with 11 bases between them. There are 14 residues in the CDR3. CDR1 is MNHEY and CDR2 is SMNVEV in the germline V gene (reference sequence). CDR3 in DNA: TGTGCCAGCAGTGCCAGGGTAACGAACACTGAAGCTTTCTTT. This translates into CASSARVTNTEAFF.

This clone was recorded a few times. The chain recombines TRBV29-1 with TRBJ2-3; TRBD1 agrees at 9 bases. The germline gives CDR1 SQVTM, CDR2 ANQGSEA. This CDR3 comprises 15 residues. With V trimmed by 7 bases and J by 3 bases, 11 bases remained unmatched. This CDR3 is CSGVPPTGGTDTQYF. The DNA of the CDR3 is TGCAGCGGCGTGCCTCCGACAGGGGGAACAGATACGCAGTATTTT.

The chain links TRBV19 to TRBJ2-1, with D tentatively TRBD2 (5 bases). Germline loops: CDR1 LNHDA, CDR2 SQIVND (reference sequence). With 6 bases removed from V and 7 bases from J, the gap between germline ends came to 16 bases. CDR3 length: 14 amino acids. The CDR3 DNA is TGTGCCAGTAGAGGCGGGTTCCTCGGGAATGAGCAGTTCTTC. Translated, it gives CASRGGFLGNEQFF.